These 16 T cell receptor beta chains originate from one sample sequenced in a study of vaccination and CD4 T cells after COVID-19. Noted treatment: roughly ten-day PBMC culture with coronavirus spike peptide pools or control peptides (ViraFEST assay). Their antigens are not known. The Oncomine TCR Beta short-read assay was applied to DNA of cultured CD4+ T cells. Using its own MiXCR run on the PCR reads, TCRdb lists one record per CDR3 protein. Of 12,000 to 15,000 distinct CDR3 sequences in the sample, around 30% were seen once. Sequenced input: cultured CD4+ T cells from blood. These receptors were obtained from a human donor with COVID-19.

V and J are TRBV2 and TRBJ1-4, with D possibly matching TRBD1 (5 bases). V lost 6 bases and J 5 bases, leaving 13 bases between the germline ends. This CDR3 has 14 amino acids. CDR1 is SNHLY and CDR2 is FYNNEI in the germline V gene. The CDR3 sequence: CASRLGGANEKLFF. CDR3 nucleotides: TGTGCCAGCAGGCTGGGAGGGGCGAATGAAAAACTGTTTTTT.

The table lists this clonotype with a few counts. This chain connects TRBV29-1 to TRBJ1-1; weak D call: TRBD1 (5 bases). CDR3 length: 13 residues. The ends were cut back, 7 bases at V and 5 bases at J, with 17 bases in the middle. Germline loops: CDR1 SQVTM, CDR2 ANQGSEA. The CDR3 DNA follows: TGCAGCGCCCTGGGGGGGGGACGGACTGAAGCTTTCTTT. The encoded protein is CSALGGGRTEAFF.

This clonotype was detected only a few times. This chain joins TRBV6-1 and TRBJ1-5; TRBD1 is a possible D gene (6 bases). The germline CDR1 and CDR2 sequences are MNHNS and SASEGT. The CDR3 contains 13 residues. The V end was cut by 8 bases, the J end by 1 base, with 9 bases between. CDR3 in DNA: TGTGCCAGCGGAGACAGGAGCAATCAGCCCCAGCATTTT. This gives the protein CASGDRSNQPQHF.

The J gene is TRBJ2-3, the V gene TRBV20-1, with TRBD1 matching 7 bases. From germline, CDR1 is DFQATT and CDR2 SNEGSKA (reference sequence). This CDR3 has 13 residues. V lost 3 bases to trimming and J lost 3 bases; unmatched junction nucleotides: 3. The CDR3 spells CSARLQGTDTQYF. In DNA form, the CDR3 reads TGCAGTGCTAGGCTACAGGGGACAGATACGCAGTATTTT.

This clonotype was recorded a few times. This sequence joins TRBV7-2 and TRBJ1-3; no firm D call. V was pared by 3 bases and J by 0 bases, with 6 bases between. Germline loops: CDR1 SGHTA, CDR2 FQGNSA. The CDR3 runs 14 residues. The CDR3 sequence is CASSLVASGNTIYF. The CDR3 bases are TGTGCCAGCAGCTTGGTGGCCTCTGGAAACACCATATATTTT.

The CDR3 nucleotides read TGTGCCAGCAGGCAGACCAGGGAGGGTTCACCCCTCCACTTT. Translation: CASRQTREGSPLHF. This chain uses TRBV28 with TRBJ1-6, with a weak D call TRBD1 (5 bases). The V end lost 6 bases, the J end lost 9 bases, and 15 bases lay between the germline ends. Looked up from germline, CDR1 is MDHEN and CDR2 is SYDVKM. This CDR3 has 14 residues.

V and J are TRBV6-5 and TRBJ2-3; D not resolved. This CDR3 contains 11 residues. Germline CDR1 MNHEY, CDR2 SVGAGI. The V end was cut by 2 bases, the J end by 5 bases, with 2 bases between. CDR3 residues: CASSYVDTQYF. The CDR3 DNA sequence: TGTGCCAGCAGTTACGTAGATACGCAGTATTTT.

The chain is built from TRBV5-1 and TRBJ1-3, with 9 bases that match TRBD1. The CDR3 is 14 residues long. CDR1 and CDR2 from the germline V gene are SGHRS and YFSETQ. Trimming took 5 bases from V and 3 from J; bases not matched to a gene: 3. The CDR3 loop reads CASRDRGGGNTIYF. Here the CDR3 DNA reads TGCGCCAGCAGGGACAGGGGTGGTGGAAACACCATATATTTT.

The J gene is TRBJ1-2, the V gene TRBV18; 8 bases agree with TRBD1. CDR3 length equals 13 residues. Trimming cost V 4 bases and J 3 bases; bases outside gene matches: 1. Per germline, CDR1 KGHSH and CDR2 LQKENI. CDR3 residues: CASSQGQDYGYTF. CDR3 nucleotide sequence: TGTGCCAGCTCACAGGGACAGGACTATGGCTACACCTTC.

The rearrangement uses TRBV20-1 and TRBJ2-3, with TRBD2 identical over 9 bases. V lost 1 base and J lost 5; bases outside the gene matches: 7. CDR1 is DFQATT and CDR2 is SNEGSKA in the germline V gene (reference sequence). CDR3 length: 15 residues. CDR3 in DNA: TGCAGTGCTAGAGCAGCGGGACTAGCAAGAGATACGCAGTATTTT. It specifies CSARAAGLARDTQYF.

This rearrangement joins TRBV2 to TRBJ1-5, with 8 bases aligning to TRBD1. Germline CDR1 is SNHLY and CDR2 is FYNNEI. V shed 6 bases and J 6 bases; nucleotides not matched to a gene: 1. The CDR3 runs to 12 residues. CDR3 amino acids: CASSQGAQPQHF. CDR3 DNA sequence: TGTGCCAGCAGCCAGGGGGCTCAGCCCCAGCATTTT.

This clonotype has more than one count but fewer than ten. This sequence joins TRBV20-1 and TRBJ1-1, with 8 bases matching TRBD1. Germline V lookup: CDR1 DFQATT, CDR2 SNEGSKA (reference sequence). The CDR3 spans 14 residues. Unmatched junction bases numbered 2, after V lost 2 bases and J lost 0 bases. The CDR3 loop is CSARYRGMNTEAFF. The CDR3 DNA reads TGCAGTGCTAGATACAGGGGGATGAACACTGAAGCTTTCTTT.

This sequence joins TRBV27 and TRBJ1-2; the match to TRBD1 covers 9 bases. The CDR3 loop spans 14 amino acids. Germline values: CDR1 MNHEY, CDR2 SMNVEV (reference sequence). V was pared by 5 bases and J by 8 bases, with 9 bases of the junction left unmatched. The CDR3 bases are TGTGCCAGCAGTGGATCGGGACAGGGCCGCGGCTACACCTTC. Translated: CASSGSGQGRGYTF.

The rearrangement uses TRBV18 and TRBJ1-5, with TRBD1 matching 8 bases. The germline CDR1 and CDR2 sequences are KGHSH and LQKENI. The ends lost 3 bases at V and 4 bases at J; junction bases unmatched: 5. This CDR3 has 15 amino acids. The chain's CDR3 is CASSPGQGLNQPQHF. The CDR3 DNA sequence: TGTGCCAGCTCACCTGGACAGGGACTAAATCAGCCCCAGCATTTT.

V gene TRBV28 combines with J gene TRBJ1-6; D remains ambiguous. The CDR3 length is 17 residues. The V gene lost 4 bases and the J gene lost 3 bases, with 16 bases spanning the gap. The germline CDR1 and CDR2 sequences are MDHEN and SYDVKM. CDR3 in amino acids: CASSSSSRTLYNSPLHF. In nucleotides, the CDR3 is TGTGCCAGCAGTTCGAGCTCCAGGACCCTCTATAATTCACCCCTCCACTTT.

This sequence joins TRBV25-1 and TRBJ2-5; 8 bases map to TRBD2. The CDR3 spans 16 residues. In germline, CDR1 is MGHDK, CDR2 SYGVNS. V trimming: 1 base; J trimming: 5 bases; junction bases outside the gene matches: 9. The CDR3 region has the DNA TGTGCCAGCAGTGAATCTCGGGGGGGCGCGGGGGAGACCCAGTACTTC. Its translation is CASSESRGGAGETQYF.